This TCR beta chain was profiled in a study of cytomegalovirus exposure and HLA in healthy donors (dated by TCRdb to 2015 to 2018). Regarding the study in general: An earlier analysis of a few hundred of the donors reported approximately 260 Gb of sequence data and roughly 120 million unique TCR beta sequences obtained from about 180 million T cells. An early release covering roughly 600 HLA-typed donors comprised about 300 gigabases of sequencing data and approximately 80 million unique TCR sequences. Of the 300 to 500 genotyped donors, 81% were placed in the genetic ancestry cluster associated with self-reported Caucasian donors. The aim of the study was to test whether cataloging public T cell receptors could identify signatures of past pathogen exposure. The T cell repertoires of 666 subjects were profiled by immunosequencing and related to cytomegalovirus serostatus. Along with the approximately 670-subject first cohort, a separate validation cohort of 120 different subjects was used. To predict cytomegalovirus infection status, the study brought together high-throughput TCR immunosequencing, statistical association of individual TCRs with disease status, and machine learning. A later analysis re-examined previously published TCR beta repertoires from more than 600 donors and added high-resolution HLA genotyping to investigate patterns of TCR occurrence. The later analysis used no new phenotypic data to find candidate immune exposures, relying instead on TCR beta sequences and their occurrence across donors. To decide whether each TCR beta V gene segment behaved as functional or pseudogenic, an earlier analysis of nearly 600 of the donors relied on high-throughput TCR beta sequencing. Donor age, sex, ethnicity and CMV serostatus were collected together with the repertoire data. A later genetic analysis used genome-wide SNP genotypes for about 60% of the 666 donors, treating that subset as a discovery cohort. All discovery cohort repertoires had been generated using a single sequencing platform. HLA typing included class I and class II loci at four-digit resolution. The number of typed donors differed by locus: roughly 629-640 for A, B, C, DRB1 and DQB1; 522 for DQA1; 606 for DPA1; and some 470 for DPB1. A few DR-DQ haplotypes were treated as single units for association and clustering because of strong linkage in the cohort. Across 398 genotyped donors of the cohort, an average of roughly 250,000 unique TCR beta nucleotide sequences per donor were sequenced, and roughly 20% of those sequences were non-productive.

Libraries were constructed by the immunoSEQ multiplex PCR assay. For the multiplex PCR, a mixture combining 60 forward primers for TCR Vbeta segments and 13 reverse primers for TCR Jbeta segments was used. The CDR3 region of rearranged TCR beta genes was amplified from genomic DNA with a multiplex PCR assay. On the Illumina HiSeq System, the amplified TCR beta libraries were sequenced as 87-base-pair reads. Concerning the study's data processing: A later analysis counted some 74 million unique TCR beta chains across the 690 or so repertoires, and roughly 11 million of these chains were shared by at least two donors. Raw reads were error-corrected and collapsed into unique sequences by a nearest-neighbor algorithm in which closely related sequences were merged to remove PCR and sequencing errors. CDR3 sequences were aligned to IMGT reference sequences to assign V, D and J gene segments. For a sequence to be retained, at least a six-nucleotide match to both a V gene segment and a J gene segment was required. Rearrangements were classified as productive when the CDR3 lacked stop codons and remained in frame with V and J, and all other rearrangements were classified as non-productive. CDR3 was defined according to IMGT convention as the region running from the second conserved V-encoded cysteine to the conserved J-encoded phenylalanine. Sequences without an unambiguous match to a single V gene segment were excluded from the earlier analysis of several hundred of the donors. In an earlier analysis of about 590 of the donors, a V segment was called functional when productive rearrangements were above 56.7%, and segregating when the standard deviation between donors exceeded 5%. To diagnose cytomegalovirus status from the catalog of TCR beta chain sequences, a statistical classification framework was built. V and J gene assignment, in a later analysis, came from comparing TCR nucleotide sequences with IMGT/GENE-DB human TR gene sequences. A later analysis assigned CDR3 sequences and most-parsimonious VDJ recombination scenarios with the TCRdist pipeline. In a later analysis, each TCR beta chain was defined by its CDR3 amino acid sequence together with its V-gene family, and reads without a unique V-gene family were excluded. To address suspected cross-contamination and a sequencing artifact, a later analysis removed 550 to 750 highly shared, low-generation-probability nucleotide sequences. In a later analysis, a clonal expansion index was calculated for each public chain from normalized within-repertoire ranks of inferred template counts. In a later analysis, generation probabilities were computed with a VDJ recombination model fitted to out-of-frame rearrangements, and the resulting probabilities were checked against IGoR. Hypergeometric tests were used in a later analysis to score TCR-TCR, TCR-HLA and TCR-CMV co-occurrence, with a repertoire-size bias correction applied to the TCR pairs. A later analysis estimated false discovery rates by permuting HLA or CMV assignments 20 times. A later analysis grouped co-occurring TCRs with DBSCAN, adding TCRdist sequence similarity when clustering within HLA-allele-positive subsets. Co-occurrence clustering excluded repertoires with fewer than 30,000 or more than 120,000 public chains, plus five with anomalous nucleotide sharing. TCRdb's version of the immuneACCESS table is confined to in-frame rearrangements and falls short of the full clone set. An unresolved V gene accounts for under half of the shortfall where checked; the remainder is of unknown origin. For V, J and clone size, that table is used; D and trimming come from the DNA. The sample table shows 90,000 to 120,000 clones, and 75% to 80% are seen once. Roughly 5% of the sample rests with the top ten.

Of note for this clone: Its binding antigen is unknown. Qualities for individual bases were not recorded, and no much larger clone is one base off.

In total, approximately 700 healthy bone marrow donors made up the cohort. Cohort members were all nominally healthy when sampled, although unrecorded immune exposures were likely present. The donor was CMV seropositive and was included in the group of 250 to 350 seropositive cohort members. Every donor gave a peripheral blood sample, and the peripheral blood mononuclear cells from that sample were used for TCR beta sequencing. The Qiagen DNeasy Blood Extraction Kit was used to extract genomic DNA from the blood cell samples. CDR1 and CDR2, per the germline V gene, are MDHEN and SYDVKM. After removal of 6 bases from V and 2 bases from J, the junction retains 4 bases not matched to a gene. Including cysteine and phenylalanine, the CDR3 has 14 amino acids. The entry retains the CDR3 DNA only, 42 bases that are in frame from base 1. The investigation overall reported the following: Correlated functional status among segregating V segments might reflect linkage disequilibrium, but an unknown experimental factor could not be ruled out. A few of the identified cytomegalovirus-associated TCR beta chains were confirmed in vitro to be specific for cytomegalovirus antigens. In a later analysis, TCR association rates were found to vary across HLA loci, with the most associated TCRs seen for DRB1 alleles and the fewest for HLA-C alleles. The presence/absence analyses assumed that sequencing depth was roughly uniform across donors, and that assumption may not be true. Because the 87-base-pair reads could not distinguish some IMGT-functional V segments, including TRBV6-2 and TRBV6-3, those segments were excluded. An earlier analysis of around 600 of the donors showed that most TCR beta V segments appeared in productive rearrangements either about 87% or about 30% of the time, which broadly matched IMGT annotations. At a false discovery rate of 0.05, a later analysis linked 15,000 to 20,000 TCR beta sequences to specific HLA alleles. In this cohort, only TCR beta chains were sequenced, and detectable features were limited by the absence of alpha or paired-chain data. The earlier analysis of nearly 600 of the donors excluded around 17 rarely observed V segments, including chromosome 9 orphons, because counts were too low. In a later analysis, several top co-occurrence clusters were reported to appear linked to parvovirus B19, influenza, CMV and Epstein-Barr virus. The only immune exposure information available for the cohort was CMV serostatus. A later analysis found that HLA-associated TCR beta chains were more clonally expanded and had lower generation probabilities than equally common non-associated chains. The study gave a list of 150 to 200 TCR beta chains associated with cytomegalovirus. When HLA alleles, especially DR and DQ, strongly co-occurred, TCR associations were difficult to assign to individual alleles. Compared with the approximately 670-donor mean, donors in an Asian-associated ancestry cluster had fewer N-insertions in productive TCRs, according to a later genetic analysis. Cytomegalovirus status was reported to be diagnosed by the classifier with high specificity and sensitivity in both the original and validation cohorts. An association between a missense DCLRE1C variant and V-gene and J-gene trimming of TCR beta chains was found in a later genetic analysis and replicated in an independent cohort. While some public TCRs were present in many individuals, most TCR sequences turned up only very rarely across donors. A cluster of highly shared sequence variants was judged likely to represent a technical artifact of the sequencing pipeline. Because HLA typing was unavailable for some donors at each locus, only the typed subset was used in association tests. A further reported finding was that TCR beta sequences accurately predicted the HLA-A and HLA-B alleles for most subjects in the first cohort. The authors suggested that the approach could potentially be generalized to other disease states and immunological phenotypes. Most CMV-associated TCR beta chains appeared to be HLA-restricted in a later analysis, and the HLA associations seemed to be driven largely by CMV exposure.

The receptor was isolated from a man between 60 and 75 years old in good health and CMV-seropositive. The sequenced sample was PBMCs. The receptor chain draws on TRBV28 and TRBJ1-5; 7 bases in the junction line up with TRBD1. The DNA sequence reads TGTGCCAGCAGATTCAGGGGGGGCAATCAGCCCCAGCATTTT. The resulting protein is CASRFRGGNQPQHF.